A selection of T cell receptor beta chains follows, all from one sample in a study of read filtering for tumor transcriptome and immune sequencing. TCRdb ran MiXCR on the reads and lists one entry per CDR3 protein. The sample carries tens of thousands of distinct CDR3 sequences, 15% to 25% recorded once. Sequenced material: a population of CD138-negative cells sorted from bone marrow. All receptors derive from a donor aged 40 or older with multiple myeloma. The CDR3 runs from the conserved cysteine through the conserved F or W. Fields, in order: D gene, V gene, CDR3 protein. The D gene is left open where the match is weak.

>.|TRBV20-1
CRLEGDEQFF
>TRBD1|TRBV12-3/TRBV12-4
CASSKGTAISTGELFF
>TRBD1|TRBV7-3
CASSSTHRGTGELFF
>.|TRBV6-2/TRBV6-3
CASSYRASVDTQYF
>TRBD1|TRBV27
CASSNQVGTVLFF
>.|TRBV7-2
CASNVRTGQRGFGRELFF
>.|TRBV20-1
CSAWGGLSADTQYF
>TRBD2|TRBV11-3
CASGPTSGGDSEQFF
>TRBD1|TRBV20-1
CSARGGRGRTDTQYF
>.|TRBV23-1
CASISGVTGELFF
>TRBD1|TRBV5-4
CASSRTGGDEQFF
>TRBD2|TRBV7-3
CASSSAGTSGETQYF
>TRBD1|TRBV7-3
CASSLDRGTGSPLHF
>.|TRBV5-6
CASSSTGVEGTEAFF
>.|TRBV20-1
CSANRPTDTQYF